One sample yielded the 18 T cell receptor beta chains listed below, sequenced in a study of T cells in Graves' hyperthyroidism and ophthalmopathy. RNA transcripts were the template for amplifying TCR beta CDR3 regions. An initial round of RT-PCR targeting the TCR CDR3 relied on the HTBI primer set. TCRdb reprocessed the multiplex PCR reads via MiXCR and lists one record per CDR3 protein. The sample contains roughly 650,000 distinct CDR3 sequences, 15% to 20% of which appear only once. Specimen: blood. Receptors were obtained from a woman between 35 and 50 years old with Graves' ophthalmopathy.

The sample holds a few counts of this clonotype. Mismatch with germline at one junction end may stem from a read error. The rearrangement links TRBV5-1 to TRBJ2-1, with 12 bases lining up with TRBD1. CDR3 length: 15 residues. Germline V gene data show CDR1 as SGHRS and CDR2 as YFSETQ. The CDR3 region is CASSPGTGGYDEQFF. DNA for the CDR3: TGCGCCAGCAGCCCCGGGACAGGGGGCTACGATGAGCAGTTCTTC.

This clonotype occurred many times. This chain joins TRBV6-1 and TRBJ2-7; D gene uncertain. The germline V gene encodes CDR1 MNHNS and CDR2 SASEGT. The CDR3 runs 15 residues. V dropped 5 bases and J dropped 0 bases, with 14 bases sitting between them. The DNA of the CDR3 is TGTGCCAGCAGTTCGGCAACTACCAGCTCCTACGAGCAGTACTTC. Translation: CASSSATTSSYEQYF.

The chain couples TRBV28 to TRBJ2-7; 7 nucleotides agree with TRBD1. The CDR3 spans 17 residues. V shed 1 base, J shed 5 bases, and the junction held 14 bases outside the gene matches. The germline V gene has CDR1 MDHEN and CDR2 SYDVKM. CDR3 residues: CASSLSPTGPGGDEQYF. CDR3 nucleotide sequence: TGTGCCAGCAGTTTATCCCCGACAGGGCCAGGAGGAGACGAGCAGTACTTC.

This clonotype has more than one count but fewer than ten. This CDR3 reads CASGFGLGSSYEQYF. CDR3 coding DNA: TGTGCTAGTGGTTTCGGCCTTGGCAGCTCCTACGAGCAGTACTTC. The chain has TRBV12-5 and TRBJ2-7; D remains unclear. The CDR3 runs to 15 residues. Germline V lookup: CDR1 LGHNT, CDR2 FRNRAP. Between the trimmed V and J ends, which lost 3 bases and 0 bases, there was a span of 12 bases.

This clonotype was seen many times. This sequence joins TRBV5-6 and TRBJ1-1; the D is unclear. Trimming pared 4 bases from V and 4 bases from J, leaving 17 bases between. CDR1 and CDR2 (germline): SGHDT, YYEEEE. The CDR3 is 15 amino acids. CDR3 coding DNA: TGTGCCAGCAGCGTCGGGTTTCGGTCTACCACTGAAGCTTTCTTT. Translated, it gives CASSVGFRSTTEAFF.

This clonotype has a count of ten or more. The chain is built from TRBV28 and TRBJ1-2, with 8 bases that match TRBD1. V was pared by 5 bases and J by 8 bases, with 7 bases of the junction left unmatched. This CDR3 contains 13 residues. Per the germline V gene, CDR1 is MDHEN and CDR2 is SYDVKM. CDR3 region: CASSRGQGVGYTF. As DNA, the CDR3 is TGTGCCAGCAGTCGAGGACAGGGTGTGGGCTACACCTTC.

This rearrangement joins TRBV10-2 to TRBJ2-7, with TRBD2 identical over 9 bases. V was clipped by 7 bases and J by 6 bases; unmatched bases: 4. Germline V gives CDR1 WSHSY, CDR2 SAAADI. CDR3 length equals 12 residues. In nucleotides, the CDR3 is TGCGCCAGCAACGCGGGAGGGGGCGAGCAGTACTTC. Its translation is CASNAGGGEQYF.

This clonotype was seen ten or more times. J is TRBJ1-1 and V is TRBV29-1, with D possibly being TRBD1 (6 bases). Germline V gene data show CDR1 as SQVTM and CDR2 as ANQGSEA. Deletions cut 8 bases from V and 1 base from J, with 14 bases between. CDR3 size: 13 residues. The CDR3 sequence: CSTRGESNTEAFF. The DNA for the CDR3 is TGCAGCACAAGGGGGGAGTCGAACACTGAAGCTTTCTTT.

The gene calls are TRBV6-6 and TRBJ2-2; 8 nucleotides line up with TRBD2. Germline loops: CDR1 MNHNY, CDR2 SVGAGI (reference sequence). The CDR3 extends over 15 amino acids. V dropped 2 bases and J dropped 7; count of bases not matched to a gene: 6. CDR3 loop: CASSYDRREVGELFF. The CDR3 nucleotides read TGTGCCAGCAGTTACGACCGGCGGGAGGTCGGGGAGCTGTTTTTT.

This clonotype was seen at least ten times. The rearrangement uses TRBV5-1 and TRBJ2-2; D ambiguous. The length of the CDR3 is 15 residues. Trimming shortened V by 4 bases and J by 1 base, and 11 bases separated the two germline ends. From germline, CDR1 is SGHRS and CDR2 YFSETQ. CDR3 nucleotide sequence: TGCGCCAGCAGCAAGGACCTACTGAACACCGGGGAGCTGTTTTTT. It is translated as CASSKDLLNTGELFF.

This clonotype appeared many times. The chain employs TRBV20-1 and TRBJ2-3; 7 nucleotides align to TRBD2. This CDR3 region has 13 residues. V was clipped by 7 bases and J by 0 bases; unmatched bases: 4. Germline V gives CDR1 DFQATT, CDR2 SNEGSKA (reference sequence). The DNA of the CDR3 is TGCAGTGACACTAGCGCCAGCACAGATACGCAGTATTTT. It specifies CSDTSASTDTQYF.

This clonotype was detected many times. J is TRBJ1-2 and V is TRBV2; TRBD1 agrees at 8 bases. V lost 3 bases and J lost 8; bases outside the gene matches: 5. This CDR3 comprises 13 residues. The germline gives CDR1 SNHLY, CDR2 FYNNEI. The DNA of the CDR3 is TGTGCCAGCAGTGATCGCAGGGGGCAAGGCTACACCTTC. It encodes CASSDRRGQGYTF.

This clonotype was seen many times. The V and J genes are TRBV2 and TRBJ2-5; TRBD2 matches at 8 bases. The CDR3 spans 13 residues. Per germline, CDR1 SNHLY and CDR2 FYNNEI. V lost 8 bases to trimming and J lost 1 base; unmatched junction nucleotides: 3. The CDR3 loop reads CASLGLAQETQYF. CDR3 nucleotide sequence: TGTGCCAGCTTAGGACTAGCCCAAGAGACCCAGTACTTC.

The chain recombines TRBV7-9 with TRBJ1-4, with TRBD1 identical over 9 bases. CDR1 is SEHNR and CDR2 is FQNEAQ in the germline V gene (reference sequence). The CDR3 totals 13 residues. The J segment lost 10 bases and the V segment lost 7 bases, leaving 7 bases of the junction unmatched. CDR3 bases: TGTGCCAGCACCGGGACAGGGTTTGTAAAACTGTTTTTT. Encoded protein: CASTGTGFVKLFF.

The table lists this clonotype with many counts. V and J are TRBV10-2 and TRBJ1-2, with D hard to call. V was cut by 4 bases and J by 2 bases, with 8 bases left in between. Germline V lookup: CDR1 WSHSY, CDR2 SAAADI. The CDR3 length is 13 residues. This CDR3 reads CASSGGQNYGYTF. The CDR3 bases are TGCGCCAGCAGTGGGGGTCAGAACTATGGCTACACCTTC.

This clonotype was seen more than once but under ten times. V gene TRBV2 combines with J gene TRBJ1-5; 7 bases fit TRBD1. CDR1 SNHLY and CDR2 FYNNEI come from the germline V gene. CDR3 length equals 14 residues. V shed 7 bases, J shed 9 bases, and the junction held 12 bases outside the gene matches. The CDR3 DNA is TGTGCCAGCACGGCCCGGGACAGTCCTTCGCCCCAGCATTTT. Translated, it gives CASTARDSPSPQHF.

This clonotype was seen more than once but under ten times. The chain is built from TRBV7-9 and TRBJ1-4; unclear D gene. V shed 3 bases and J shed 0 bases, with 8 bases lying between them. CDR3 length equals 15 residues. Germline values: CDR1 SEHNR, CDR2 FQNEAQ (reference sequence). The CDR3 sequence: CASSLIQPTNEKLFF. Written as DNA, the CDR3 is TGTGCCAGCAGCTTGATACAGCCAACTAATGAAAAACTGTTTTTT. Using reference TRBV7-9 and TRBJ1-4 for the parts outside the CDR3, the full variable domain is DTGVSQNPRHKITKRGQNVTFRCDPISEHNRLYWYRQTLGQGPEFLTYFQNEAQLEKSRLLSDRFSAERPKGSFSTLEIQRTEQGDSAMYLCASSLIQPTNEKLFFGSGTQLSVL.

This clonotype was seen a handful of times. The CDR3 region has the DNA TGCAGTGCCTCTGGGACTAGGCTCGGCAATGAGCAGTTCTTC. It translates to CSASGTRLGNEQFF. The chain uses TRBV20-1 and TRBJ2-1; TRBD2 matches 8 bases. Germline lookup yields CDR1 DFQATT and CDR2 SNEGSKA (reference sequence). With 6 bases clipped from V and 6 bases from J, the junction kept 10 bases outside the gene matches. The CDR3 contains 14 residues.